These 4 T cell receptor beta chains were sequenced from one sample in a study of T cell changes during pregnancy in multiple sclerosis. Libraries were prepared by immunoSEQ multiplex PCR; TCRdb keeps only in-frame clonotypes and omits some of them. There are under 50,000 clones in the sample; 90% to 95% occur only once, and roughly 4.7% lies in the top ten. Source: CD8+ T cells from peripheral blood mononuclear cells, taken in the first trimester of pregnancy. The receptors originated from a female donor with multiple sclerosis, enrolled in a pregnancy study.

The rearrangement uses TRBV27 and TRBJ2-7; 9 positions match TRBD1. The CDR3 loop spans 14 amino acids. V shed 5 bases and J 4 bases; nucleotides not matched to a gene: 6. Germline CDR1 and CDR2: MNHEY and SMNVEV (reference sequence). The CDR3 region has the DNA TGTGCCAGCAGTACCGGGACAGGGTTATACGAGCAGTACTTC. Translating gives CASSTGTGLYEQYF.

V usage is TRBV2 and J usage is TRBJ1-1; D possibly corresponds to TRBD1 (6 bases). This CDR3 has 14 amino acids. Between the trimmed V and J ends, which lost 1 base and 5 bases, there was a span of 11 bases. The germline V gene encodes CDR1 SNHLY and CDR2 FYNNEI. The CDR3 region has the DNA TGTGCCAGCAGTGAAGTAACAGGGACAACTGAAGCTTTCTTT. Translation gives CASSEVTGTTEAFF.

The chain recombines TRBV2 with TRBJ2-1, with TRBD2 matching 8 bases. Losses at the gene ends were 1 base for V and 10 bases for J; bases not matched to a gene: 3. From germline, CDR1 is SNHLY and CDR2 FYNNEI. CDR3 length equals 13 residues. The DNA of the CDR3 is TGTGCCAGCAGTGAAGGGGTAGCGGGGGAGCAGTTCTTC. Translated, it gives CASSEGVAGEQFF. Full variable domain (remainder filled in from reference TRBV2 and TRBJ2-1): EPEVTQTPSHQVTQMGQEVILRCVPISNHLYFYWYRQILGQKVEFLVSFYNNEISEKSEIFDDQFSVERPDGSNFTLKIRSTKLEDSAMYFCASSEGVAGEQFFGPGTRLTVL.

This chain connects TRBV11-2 to TRBJ2-7; the match to TRBD1 covers 9 bases. V lost 5 bases, J lost 1 base, and 9 bases stayed unmatched. The length of the CDR3 is 16 residues. Per germline, CDR1 SGHAT and CDR2 FQNNGV. The CDR3 sequence: CASSDPGQGLSYEQYF. CDR3 nucleotides: TGTGCCAGCAGCGATCCGGGACAGGGACTTTCCTACGAGCAGTACTTC.